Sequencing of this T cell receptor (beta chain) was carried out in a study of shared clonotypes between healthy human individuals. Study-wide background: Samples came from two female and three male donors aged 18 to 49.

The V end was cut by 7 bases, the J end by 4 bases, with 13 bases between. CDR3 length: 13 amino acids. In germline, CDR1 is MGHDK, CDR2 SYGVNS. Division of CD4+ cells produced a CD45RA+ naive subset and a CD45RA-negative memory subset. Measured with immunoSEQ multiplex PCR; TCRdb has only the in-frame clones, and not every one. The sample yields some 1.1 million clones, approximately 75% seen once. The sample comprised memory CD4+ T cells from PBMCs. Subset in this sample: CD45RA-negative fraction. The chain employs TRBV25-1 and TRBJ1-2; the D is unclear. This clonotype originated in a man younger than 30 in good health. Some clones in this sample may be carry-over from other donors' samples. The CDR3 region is CASTGISSYGYTF. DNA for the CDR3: TGTGCCAGCACCGGGATATCTTCCTATGGCTACACCTTC.